One sample yielded the 15 T cell receptor beta chains listed below, sequenced in a study of blood T cell repertoires in COVID-19. The table came from immunoSEQ multiplex PCR; TCRdb's copy has only in-frame clones and leaves some out. The sample comprises more than 250,000 clones, approximately 85% of which are singletons, and 4% to 6% rests with the top ten. The sample consisted of peripheral blood. Receptors were obtained from a man aged 50-60 years with active or convalescent COVID-19.

As regards this clone: Other DNA sequences in this sample translate to the same CDR3. V usage is TRBV30 and J usage is TRBJ2-7, with 11 bases fitting TRBD2. After removal of 5 bases from V and 3 bases from J, the junction contained 3 bases not matched to a gene. Germline-derived CDR1 and CDR2 are GTSNPN and SVGIG (reference sequence). The CDR3 is made up of 13 amino acids. CDR3 DNA sequence: TGTGCCTGGCGGACTAGCGGGTACTACGAGCAGTACTTC. Protein product: CAWRTSGYYEQYF.

The chain employs TRBV3-1 (or the pseudogene TRBV3-2) and TRBJ1-2, with TRBD1 matching over 7 bases. Germline trimming cut 5 bases from V and 7 bases from J; bases unmatched to any gene: 7. The CDR3 is 13 residues long. Germline values: CDR1 LGHDT, CDR2 YNNKEL (reference sequence). CDR3: CASSYSRGTGYTF. CDR3 sequence (DNA): TGTGCCAGCAGCTATTCCAGGGGGACTGGCTACACCTTC.

V gene TRBV3-1 (or the pseudogene TRBV3-2) combines with J gene TRBJ2-1, with D perhaps TRBD2 (5 bases). Germline V gene data show CDR1 as LGHDT and CDR2 as YNNKEL (reference sequence). The V and J ends lost 4 bases and 9 bases respectively, with 25 bases between them. This CDR3 is built from 17 residues. CDR3 sequence reads: CASSLQTTVNFRGEQFF. DNA of the CDR3: TGTGCCAGCAGCCTCCAGACTACCGTAAACTTTCGGGGTGAGCAGTTCTTC.

J is TRBJ2-5 and V is TRBV7-6, with TRBD1 identical over 9 bases. J lost 10 bases, V lost 4 bases, and 10 bases had no gene match. This CDR3 has 14 amino acids. In germline, CDR1 is SGHVS, CDR2 FNYEAQ. The CDR3 is CASSSAGTGLVQYF. The CDR3 nucleotides are TGTGCCAGCAGCTCAGCCGGGACAGGGTTGGTCCAGTACTTC.

The rearrangement uses TRBV19 and TRBJ2-2; 7 bases fit TRBD2. Germline V lookup: CDR1 LNHDA, CDR2 SQIVND (reference sequence). The CDR3 spans 16 residues. The junction had 11 bases not matched to a gene; V was cut back by 2 bases and J by 8 bases. The CDR3 here is CASSITASGVGGELFF. DNA of the CDR3: TGTGCCAGTAGTATAACGGCTAGCGGAGTTGGTGGGGAGCTGTTTTTT.

The genes are TRBV4-2 and TRBJ2-3; 9 bases agree with TRBD1. The CDR3 sequence is 15 residues long. CDR1 and CDR2 (germline): LGHNA, YNFKEQ. Germline trimming cut 5 bases from V and 2 bases from J; bases unmatched to any gene: 5. CDR3 bases: TGTGCCAGCAGCTTCCGGGACAGGGCCACAGATACGCAGTATTTT. Its protein product is CASSFRDRATDTQYF.

V gene TRBV28 combines with J gene TRBJ2-2; 8 bases are shared with TRBD2. Per the germline V gene, CDR1 is MDHEN and CDR2 is SYDVKM. The V and J ends lost 3 bases and 6 bases, in that order; junction bases with no gene match: 3. This CDR3 is built from 14 residues. The chain's CDR3 is CASSFSGGAGELFF. The CDR3, as DNA: TGTGCCAGCAGTTTCTCGGGAGGGGCCGGGGAGCTGTTTTTT.

This clone was seen a single time. Here the CDR3 DNA reads TGTGCCAGCAAGCGGGATGGCTCCTACAATGAGCAGTTCTTC. Its translation: CASKRDGSYNEQFF. The chain joins TRBV6-5 to TRBJ2-1; 7 bases map to TRBD2. The CDR3 is made up of 14 amino acids. With V trimmed by 7 bases and J by 0 bases, 3 bases remained unmatched. The germline gives CDR1 MNHEY, CDR2 SVGAGI.

The J gene is TRBJ2-2, the V gene TRBV7-9; TRBD2 might be the D (5 bases). V shed 0 bases and J shed 5 bases, with 13 bases lying between them. CDR3 length equals 16 residues. Germline CDR1 and CDR2: SEHNR and FQNEAQ (reference sequence). CDR3 DNA: TGTGCCAGCAGCTTAGCAGTGGCGGGTCTAACCGGGGAGCTGTTTTTT. This translates into CASSLAVAGLTGELFF.

The gene calls are TRBV19 and TRBJ2-3; TRBD2 matches at 7 bases. CDR3 length: 15 amino acids. Trimming took 2 bases from V and 4 from J; bases not matched to a gene: 6. CDR1 LNHDA and CDR2 SQIVND come from the germline V gene (reference sequence). The CDR3 region has the DNA TGTGCCAGTAGTATACGCGGGAGAGTCTCAGATACGCAGTATTTT. It yields the protein CASSIRGRVSDTQYF.

The chain links TRBV7-9 to TRBJ1-2; no clear D. V lost 7 bases and J 8 bases, leaving 14 bases between the germline ends. The CDR3 runs to 12 residues. Germline CDR1 SEHNR, CDR2 FQNEAQ (reference sequence). The CDR3, as DNA: TGTGCCAGCACCCTAGGCGCTACCGGCTACACCTTC. The encoded protein is CASTLGATGYTF.

This chain connects TRBV18 to TRBJ1-5; D perhaps matches TRBD1 (6 bases). CDR1 KGHSH and CDR2 LQKENI come from the germline V gene. The CDR3 consists of 15 residues. The ends were cut back, 3 bases at V and 3 bases at J, with 12 bases in the middle. CDR3 loop: CASSPGRGDNQPQHF. DNA for the CDR3: TGTGCCAGCTCACCGGGCAGGGGTGACAATCAGCCCCAGCATTTT.

The V call is TRBV6-5, the J call TRBJ2-3, with 7 positions matching TRBD1. Looked up from germline, CDR1 is MNHEY and CDR2 is SVGAGI. Losses at the gene ends were 10 bases for V and 4 bases for J; bases not matched to a gene: 5. The CDR3 covers 12 residues. The CDR3 is CATGTDADTQYF. The CDR3 coding sequence is TGTGCCACCGGGACAGACGCAGATACGCAGTATTTT.

This clone was counted once. J is TRBJ2-1 and V is TRBV5-1; 10 positions agree with TRBD2. The ends lost 4 bases at V and 8 bases at J; junction bases unmatched: 15. The CDR3 extends over 17 amino acids. Germline assignment: CDR1 SGHRS and CDR2 YFSETQ. DNA for the CDR3: TGCGCCAGCAGCCCGCCCAAAGCGGGAGGGCCTTTCTATGAGCAGTTCTTC. Translated: CASSPPKAGGPFYEQFF.

A few counts support this clone. The chain couples TRBV2 to TRBJ1-5; 8 positions match TRBD1. V lost 6 bases to trimming and J lost 4 bases; unmatched junction nucleotides: 5. The V gene's germline CDR1 is SNHLY and CDR2 FYNNEI. This CDR3 is built from 14 residues. This CDR3 reads CASRPDRGNQPQHF. CDR3 DNA: TGTGCCAGCAGACCCGACAGGGGTAATCAGCCCCAGCATTTT. Combining the CDR3 with reference TRBV2 and TRBJ1-5 gives the whole variable domain EPEVTQTPSHQVTQMGQEVILRCVPISNHLYFYWYRQILGQKVEFLVSFYNNEISEKSEIFDDQFSVERPDGSNFTLKIRSTKLEDSAMYFCASRPDRGNQPQHFGDGTRLSIL.